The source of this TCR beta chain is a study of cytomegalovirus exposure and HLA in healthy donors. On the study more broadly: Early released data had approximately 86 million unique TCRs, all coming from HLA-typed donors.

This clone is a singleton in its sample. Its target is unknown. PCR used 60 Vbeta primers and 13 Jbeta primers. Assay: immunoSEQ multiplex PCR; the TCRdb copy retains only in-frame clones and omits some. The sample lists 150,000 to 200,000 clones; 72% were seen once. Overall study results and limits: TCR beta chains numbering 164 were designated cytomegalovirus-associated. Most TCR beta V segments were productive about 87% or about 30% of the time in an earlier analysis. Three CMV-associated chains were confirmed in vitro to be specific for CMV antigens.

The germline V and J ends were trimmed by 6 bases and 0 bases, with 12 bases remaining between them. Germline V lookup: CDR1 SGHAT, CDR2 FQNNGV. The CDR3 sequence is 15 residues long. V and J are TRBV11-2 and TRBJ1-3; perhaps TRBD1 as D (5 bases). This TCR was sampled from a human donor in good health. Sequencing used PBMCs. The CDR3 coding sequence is TGTGCCAGCAGACCCCCAGGGATCTCTGGAAACACCATATATTTT. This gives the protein CASRPPGISGNTIYF.